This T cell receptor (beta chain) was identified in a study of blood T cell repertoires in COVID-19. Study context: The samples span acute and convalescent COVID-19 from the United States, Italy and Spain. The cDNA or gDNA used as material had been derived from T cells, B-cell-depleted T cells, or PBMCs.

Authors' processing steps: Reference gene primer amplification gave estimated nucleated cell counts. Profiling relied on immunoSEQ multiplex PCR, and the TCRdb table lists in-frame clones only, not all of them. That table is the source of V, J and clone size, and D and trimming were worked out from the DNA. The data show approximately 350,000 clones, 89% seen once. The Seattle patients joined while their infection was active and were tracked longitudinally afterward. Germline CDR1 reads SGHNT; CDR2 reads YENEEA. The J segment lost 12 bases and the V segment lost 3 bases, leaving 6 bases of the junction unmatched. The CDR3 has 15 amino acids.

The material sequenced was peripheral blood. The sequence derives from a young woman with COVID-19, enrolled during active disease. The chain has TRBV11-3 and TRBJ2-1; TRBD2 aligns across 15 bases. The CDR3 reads CASSLGTSGGRGQFF. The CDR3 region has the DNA TGTGCCAGCAGCTTGGGGACTAGCGGGGGGAGAGGGCAGTTCTTC.